This T cell receptor beta chain was profiled in a study of T cells in Graves' hyperthyroidism and ophthalmopathy. This clonotype was counted ten times or more. Germline loops: CDR1 MNHEY, CDR2 SVGEGT. The V and J ends lost 0 bases and 6 bases respectively, with 6 bases between them. The CDR3 has 13 residues. TCR beta CDR3 region amplification was performed from RNA transcripts. The HTBI set primed first-round TCR CDR3 RT-PCR. TCRdb fed the multiplex PCR reads into MiXCR, producing one record per CDR3 protein. The repertoire has 600,000 to 750,000 distinct CDR3 sequences, roughly a sixth of them found once; the top ten carry about a sixth. These patients, aged 18 to 65, had recently diagnosed hyperthyroidism lasting under 2 months.

This chain uses TRBV6-2 or TRBV6-3 with TRBJ1-5, with unresolved D. The receptor's source is a middle-aged man with Graves' hyperthyroidism. Material for sequencing was blood. Written as DNA, the CDR3 is TGTGCCAGCAGTTACTCAAATCGTCAGCCCCAGCATTTT. Protein product: CASSYSNRQPQHF.